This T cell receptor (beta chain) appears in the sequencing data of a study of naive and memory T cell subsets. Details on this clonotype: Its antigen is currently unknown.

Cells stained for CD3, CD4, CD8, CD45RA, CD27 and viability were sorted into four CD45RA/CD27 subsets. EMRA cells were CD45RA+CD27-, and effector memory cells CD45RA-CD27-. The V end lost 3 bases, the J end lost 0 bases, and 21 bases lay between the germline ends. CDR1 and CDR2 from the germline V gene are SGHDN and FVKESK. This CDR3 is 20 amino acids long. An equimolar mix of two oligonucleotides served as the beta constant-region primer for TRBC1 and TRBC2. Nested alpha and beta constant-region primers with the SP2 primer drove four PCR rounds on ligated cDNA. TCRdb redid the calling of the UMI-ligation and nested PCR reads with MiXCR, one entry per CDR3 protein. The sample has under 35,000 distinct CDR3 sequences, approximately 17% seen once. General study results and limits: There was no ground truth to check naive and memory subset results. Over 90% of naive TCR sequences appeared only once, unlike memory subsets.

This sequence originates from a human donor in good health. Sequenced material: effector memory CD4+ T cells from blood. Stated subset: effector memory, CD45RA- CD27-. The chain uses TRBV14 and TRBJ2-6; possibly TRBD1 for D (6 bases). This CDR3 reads CASSHRPQGPTLSGANVLTF. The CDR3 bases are TGTGCCAGCAGCCACCGACCCCAGGGGCCGACCCTCTCTGGGGCCAACGTCCTGACTTTC.